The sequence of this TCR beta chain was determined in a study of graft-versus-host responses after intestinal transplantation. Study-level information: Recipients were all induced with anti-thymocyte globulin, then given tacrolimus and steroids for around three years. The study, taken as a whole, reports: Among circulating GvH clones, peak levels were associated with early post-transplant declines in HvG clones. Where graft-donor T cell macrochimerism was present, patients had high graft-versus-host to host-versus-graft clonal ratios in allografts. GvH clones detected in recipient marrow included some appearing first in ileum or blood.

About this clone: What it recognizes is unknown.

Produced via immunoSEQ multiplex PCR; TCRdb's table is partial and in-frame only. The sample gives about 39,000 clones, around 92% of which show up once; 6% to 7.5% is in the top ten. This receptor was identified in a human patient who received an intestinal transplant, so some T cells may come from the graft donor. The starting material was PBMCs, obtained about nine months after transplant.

CDR3 in DNA: TGTGCCTGGAGTGTAGGGGGGACGGCCTCTGGAAACACCATATATTTT. Translated, it gives CAWSVGGTASGNTIYF. The chain employs TRBV30 and TRBJ1-3; perhaps TRBD1 as D (6 bases). The CDR3 runs 16 residues. Germline V gene data show CDR1 as GTSNPN and CDR2 as SVGIG (reference sequence). Trimming stripped 0 bases from V and 0 bases from J, with 12 bases between.